These 23 T cell receptor beta chains were sequenced from one sample in a study of blood T cell repertoires in COVID-19. Clones were read by immunoSEQ multiplex PCR, and TCRdb kept only the in-frame ones, dropping some. The sample has roughly 500,000 clones; more than 75% are singletons. The specimen was PBMCs or T cells enriched from blood (not recorded which). The source is a middle-aged woman who had recovered from COVID-19.

J is TRBJ1-5 and V is TRBV6-1; D possibly corresponds to TRBD1 (6 bases). Germline V gives CDR1 MNHNS, CDR2 SASEGT. The V end lost 2 bases, the J end lost 4 bases, and 15 bases lay between the germline ends. CDR3 length: 16 residues. For the CDR3, the DNA is TGTGCCAGCAGTGAATTCAGGGGCGGGGGGAATCAGCCCCAGCATTTT. This encodes CASSEFRGGGNQPQHF.

The chain couples TRBV5-1 to TRBJ2-2; D is perhaps TRBD1 (6 bases). The CDR3 extends over 14 amino acids. Germline CDR1 is SGHRS and CDR2 is YFSETQ. Between the trimmed V and J ends, which lost 7 bases and 1 base, there was a span of 11 bases. This CDR3 reads CASLGHLNTGELFF. The CDR3 coding sequence is TGCGCCAGCCTGGGACATTTGAACACCGGGGAGCTGTTTTTT. Looking up the rest from reference TRBV5-1 and TRBJ2-2 gives the full variable domain: KAGVTQTPRYLIKTRGQQVTLSCSPISGHRSVSWYQQTPGQGLQFLFEYFSETQRNKGNFPGRFSGRQFSNSRSEMNVSTLELGDSALYLCASLGHLNTGELFFGEGSRLTVL.

The V and J genes are TRBV13 and TRBJ2-1; TRBD1 aligns across 7 bases. This CDR3 is 15 amino acids long. The ends lost 3 bases at V and 0 bases at J; junction bases unmatched: 2. Per the germline V gene, CDR1 is PRHDT and CDR2 is FYEKMQ (reference sequence). CDR3 nucleotides: TGTGCCAGCAGCTTGCGACAGGGCTCCTACAATGAGCAGTTCTTC. Amino acids: CASSLRQGSYNEQFF.

This clone was seen only a few times. This chain connects TRBV2 to TRBJ1-4; D is possibly TRBD1 (5 bases). Germline CDR1 SNHLY, CDR2 FYNNEI. V was trimmed by 5 bases and J by 5 bases, leaving 12 bases between them. CDR3 length: 14 residues. CDR3 loop: CASSRQNLNEKLFF. CDR3 bases: TGTGCCAGCAGTAGACAGAACTTAAATGAAAAACTGTTTTTT.

This chain links TRBV11-2 with TRBJ2-7; D remains unclear. This CDR3 has 17 amino acids. Germline assignment: CDR1 SGHAT and CDR2 FQNNGV. Between the trimmed V and J ends, which lost 2 bases and 3 bases, there was a span of 20 bases. For the CDR3, the DNA is TGTGCCAGCAGCTTAAAAGTAGACATACCAATGGTCTACGAGCAGTACTTC. It codes for CASSLKVDIPMVYEQYF.

This clone was seen once. The chain links TRBV18 to TRBJ1-6; perhaps TRBD1 as D (5 bases). Germline V lookup: CDR1 KGHSH, CDR2 LQKENI. The CDR3 spans 16 residues. Trimming pared 5 bases from V and 7 bases from J, leaving 18 bases between. The CDR3 bases are TGTGCCAGCTCATATGCCGGGGGTCCATCAAATTCACCCCTCCACTTT. This gives the protein CASSYAGGPSNSPLHF.

This chain connects TRBV3-1 (or the pseudogene TRBV3-2) to TRBJ1-1; D is unclear. The CDR3 length is 13 residues. Trimming removed 1 base from V and 6 bases from J, with 9 bases in between. Looked up from germline, CDR1 is LGHDT and CDR2 is YNNKEL (reference sequence). The CDR3: CASSQVPGAEAFF. The CDR3 DNA sequence: TGTGCCAGCAGCCAAGTCCCCGGGGCTGAAGCTTTCTTT.

The rearrangement links TRBV19 to TRBJ1-2; unclear D gene. Deletions cut 6 bases from V and 4 bases from J, with 15 bases between. Germline loops: CDR1 LNHDA, CDR2 SQIVND (reference sequence). The CDR3 has 14 residues. The CDR3 coding sequence is TGTGCCAGTAGGGAGGGTGGCGTCCGCTATGGCTACACCTTC. Amino acids: CASREGGVRYGYTF.

About this clone: The junction shows a germline mismatch at one end, possibly a read error. The chain links TRBV2 to TRBJ1-2; D is undetermined. From germline, CDR1 is SNHLY and CDR2 FYNNEI. This CDR3 is 10 amino acids long. CDR3 DNA: TGTGCCAGCAGTGAAAGCGGGGTTCACTTC. Amino acid sequence: CASSESGVHF. Full variable domain (missing parts from reference TRBV2 and TRBJ1-2): EPEVTQTPSHQVTQMGQEVILRCVPISNHLYFYWYRQILGQKVEFLVSFYNNEISEKSEIFDDQFSVERPDGSNFTLKIRSTKLEDSAMYFCASSESGVHFGSGTRLTVV.

This clone was seen a few times. This chain uses TRBV14 with TRBJ1-2; the D gene is possibly TRBD1 (5 bases). The CDR3 has 15 amino acids. Germline V lookup: CDR1 SGHDN, CDR2 FVKESK. The V end was cut by 4 bases, the J end by 8 bases, with 20 bases between. This CDR3 is CASSPGGGGSWGYTF. The CDR3 coding sequence is TGTGCCAGCAGCCCAGGCGGGGGTGGCAGTTGGGGCTACACCTTC.

The chain joins TRBV27 to TRBJ2-7; 8 nucleotides line up with TRBD2. CDR3 size: 15 residues. Germline V gene data show CDR1 as MNHEY and CDR2 as SMNVEV (reference sequence). Unmatched junction bases numbered 13, after V lost 7 bases and J lost 5 bases. The CDR3 DNA sequence: TGTGCCAGCACCTCTCGGGGACTAGGGAGCCACGAGCAGTACTTC. The encoded protein is CASTSRGLGSHEQYF.

The V call is TRBV4-1, the J call TRBJ2-6, with 8 bases lining up with TRBD1. The germline gives CDR1 MGHRA, CDR2 YSYEKL. This CDR3 contains 18 residues. The trim removed 0 bases at V and 1 base at J, leaving 5 bases unmatched. DNA for the CDR3: TGCGCCAGCAGCCAAGATTTGCGACAGGGGTCTGGGGCCAACGTCCTGACTTTC. Amino acid sequence: CASSQDLRQGSGANVLTF.

CDR3 DNA sequence: TGTGCCAGCAGCAGGGGGGGGAACACTGAAGCTTTCTTT. This codes for CASSRGGNTEAFF. The chain couples TRBV13 to TRBJ1-1, with D perhaps TRBD1 (6 bases). CDR3 length: 13 residues. Germline values: CDR1 PRHDT, CDR2 FYEKMQ (reference sequence). V dropped 5 bases and J dropped 1 base, with 8 bases sitting between them.

The chain couples TRBV10-1 to TRBJ1-1; D not certain. Per germline, CDR1 WNHNN and CDR2 SYGVQD (reference sequence). Trimming pared 5 bases from V and 5 bases from J, leaving 9 bases between. CDR3 size: 12 residues. The CDR3 reads CASSPGGTEAFF. DNA of the CDR3: TGCGCCAGCAGTCCGGGAGGAACTGAAGCTTTCTTT.

The V and J genes are TRBV27 and TRBJ1-5; D gene unclear. The CDR3 contains 14 residues. V lost 6 bases to trimming and J lost 6 bases, with 15 bases between them. Germline loops: CDR1 MNHEY, CDR2 SMNVEV (reference sequence). The CDR3, as DNA: TGTGCCAGCAGGCCCCTACAGAACCCTCAGCCCCAGCATTTT. Residues: CASRPLQNPQPQHF.

In its sample, this clone was seen once. The V call is TRBV6-5, the J call TRBJ1-4; D perhaps matches TRBD1 (5 bases). Germline V CDR1 and CDR2: MNHEY, SVGAGI. The CDR3 runs 15 residues. V was cut by 0 bases and J by 6 bases, with 11 bases left in between. The CDR3 sequence: CASSYSGQGYEKLFF. The CDR3 DNA follows: TGTGCCAGCAGTTACTCGGGGCAGGGATATGAAAAACTGTTTTTT.

The V gene is TRBV4-3, the J gene TRBJ2-2, with D tentatively TRBD2 (6 bases). CDR1 is LGHNA and CDR2 is YSLEER in the germline V gene. The CDR3 is 20 amino acids. V dropped 0 bases and J dropped 2 bases, with 22 bases sitting between them. The CDR3 DNA reads as TGCGCCAGCAGCCAAGATTTGGCGGGATACTCTGGGCTAAACACCGGGGAGCTGTTTTTT. It translates to CASSQDLAGYSGLNTGELFF.

The chain combines TRBV19 with TRBJ1-6, with D possibly matching TRBD1 (6 bases). Between the trimmed V and J ends, which lost 7 bases and 10 bases, there was a span of 20 bases. Germline CDR1 reads LNHDA; CDR2 reads SQIVND (reference sequence). The length of the CDR3 is 15 residues. As DNA, the CDR3 is TGTGCCAGTAACCCGACGGACAGTCGAGAATCACCCCTCCACTTT. This codes for CASNPTDSRESPLHF. Variable domain in full (rest from reference TRBV19 and TRBJ1-6): DGGITQSPKYLFRKEGQNVTLSCEQNLNHDAMYWYRQDPGQGLRLIYYSQIVNDFQKGDIAEGYSVSREKKESFPLTVTSAQKNPTAFYLCASNPTDSRESPLHFGNGTRLTVT.

This clone was observed once. The chain couples TRBV29-1 to TRBJ2-1, with 8 nucleotides matching TRBD2. Losses at the gene ends were 4 bases for V and 10 bases for J; bases not matched to a gene: 6. In germline, CDR1 is SQVTM, CDR2 ANQGSEA. The CDR3 has 12 amino acids. CDR3 residues: CSVVAGGREQFF. In nucleotides, the CDR3 is TGCAGCGTTGTGGCGGGAGGTAGGGAGCAGTTCTTC.

This clone was picked up a small number of times. CDR3 region: CASSVAAQRDLNTGELFF. For the CDR3, the DNA is TGTGCCAGCAGCGTAGCCGCACAGCGGGACTTAAACACCGGGGAGCTGTTTTTT. This sequence joins TRBV9 and TRBJ2-2, with 7 bases aligning to TRBD2. Per germline, CDR1 SGDLS and CDR2 YYNGEE. The CDR3 loop spans 18 amino acids. The J segment lost 2 bases and the V segment lost 0 bases, leaving 10 bases of the junction unmatched.

This clone was counted a single time. The J gene is TRBJ1-3, the V gene TRBV19; D remains ambiguous. The CDR3 spans 13 residues. Germline loops: CDR1 LNHDA, CDR2 SQIVND (reference sequence). V shed 8 bases and J shed 3 bases, with 11 bases lying between them. The CDR3 DNA reads as TGTGCCAGTCAGCGATCTGTTGGAAACACCATATATTTT. Translating it yields CASQRSVGNTIYF.

The rearrangement uses TRBV10-1 and TRBJ1-2; 8 bases agree with TRBD1. Germline lookup yields CDR1 WNHNN and CDR2 SYGVQD (reference sequence). The CDR3 spans 15 residues. The trim removed 0 bases at V and 7 bases at J, leaving 7 bases unmatched. The CDR3 is CASSESLTGVFGYTF. CDR3 in DNA: TGCGCCAGCAGTGAGTCCTTGACAGGGGTCTTTGGCTACACCTTC.

This sequence joins TRBV6-2 or TRBV6-3 and TRBJ2-2; D ambiguous. This CDR3 spans 12 amino acids. Trimming took off 6 bases at V and 9 bases at J, with 11 bases between the two ends. Germline V gene sequence: CDR1 MNHEY, CDR2 SVGEGT. The CDR3 sequence is CASSSSRRELFF. DNA for the CDR3: TGTGCCAGCAGCTCCAGTCGTCGGGAGCTGTTTTTT.